The T cell receptor (beta chain) described here comes from a study of T cells after posttransplantation cyclophosphamide. The data were produced by immunoSEQ multiplex PCR, yet TCRdb's version contains in-frame clones alone and is incomplete. Among 8,500 to 13,000 clones, around nine tenths were seen once, and the ten largest hold around 25%. The length of the CDR3 is 15 residues. V dropped 5 bases and J dropped 3 bases, with 17 bases sitting between them. Germline V gene lookup returns CDR1 MNHEY and CDR2 SMNVEV (reference sequence). Busulfan-fludarabine conditioning, marrow transplant, and cyclophosphamide on days +3 and +4 were administered.

The TCR was taken from a male patient aged 25-45 years who received an allogeneic stem cell transplant from a related donor, was CMV-positive, and had acute GVHD only. Some T cells may possibly be graft donor cells. The J gene is TRBJ2-7, the V gene TRBV27; tentative D call: TRBD2 (6 bases). The sequences come from CD4+ T cells sorted from PBMCs, collected after allogeneic stem cell transplant with posttransplant cyclophosphamide. CDR3 amino acids: CASSLHGRGLYEQYF. CDR3 sequence (DNA): TGTGCCAGCAGTCTCCACGGGCGGGGCCTCTACGAGCAGTACTTC.